The T cell receptor beta chain under discussion was sequenced for a study of T-cell reconstitution after alpha-beta-depleted transplantation in children. TCRbeta library preparation incorporated unique molecular identifiers. Each CDR3 protein is one row after TCRdb ran MiXCR on the PCR reads. Of roughly 570,000 distinct CDR3 sequences listed, roughly 30% were seen once; the top ten hold just over 35%. This clonotype turned up a few times. From germline, CDR1 is DFQATT and CDR2 SNEGSKA (reference sequence). CDR3 length: 12 residues. V lost 6 bases and J lost 0, with 6 bases in between. The chain has TRBV20-1 and TRBJ2-1; either TRBD1 or TRBD2 may fit D (5 bases each). This TCR was sampled from a boy in the first two years of life with Wiskott-Aldrich syndrome, due to receive a stem cell transplant. Sequenced here: PBMCs, sampled before TCRalphabeta/CD19-depleted stem cell transplant. The CDR3: CSAGTSYNEQFF. CDR3 nucleotide sequence: TGCAGTGCCGGGACCTCCTACAATGAGCAGTTCTTC.